Below, 4 T cell receptor beta chains from the same sample are listed, as sequenced in a study of T cell responses to AZD1222 COVID-19 vaccine. TCRdb keeps only in-frame clones here, not all; method: immunoSEQ multiplex PCR. The sample carries 140,000 to 150,000 clones, about 89% recorded once. Sample: peripheral blood, taken on day 0 of MenACWY control vaccination. These receptors were taken from an adult in good health.

The V call is TRBV2, the J call TRBJ2-7; no firm D call. The V end was cut by 4 bases, the J end by 0 bases, with 4 bases between. Germline V gene lookup returns CDR1 SNHLY and CDR2 FYNNEI. The CDR3 has 12 residues. CDR3 residues: CASSGSSYEQYF. The CDR3 bases are TGTGCCAGCAGTGGAAGCTCCTACGAGCAGTACTTC.

This clone showed up just once. The CDR3 here is CASSLAGGPETQYF. The CDR3 DNA reads as TGTGCCAGCAGCTTAGCGGGAGGGCCGGAGACCCAGTACTTC. The V and J genes are TRBV7-3 and TRBJ2-5, with 9 positions matching TRBD2. V dropped 2 bases and J dropped 5; count of bases not matched to a gene: 3. CDR3 length: 14 residues. Germline CDR1 and CDR2: SGHTA and FQGTGA.

The genes are TRBV4-2 and TRBJ1-2; D ambiguous. The V end lost 0 bases, the J end lost 1 base, and 6 bases lay between the germline ends. Germline V gene sequence: CDR1 LGHNA, CDR2 YNFKEQ. The CDR3 has 14 amino acids. CDR3 sequence: CASSQETINYGYTF. The CDR3 DNA reads TGTGCCAGCAGCCAAGAAACAATTAACTATGGCTACACCTTC.

This CDR3 reads CAINVDGGGNTEAFF. CDR3 sequence (DNA): TGTGCCATCAACGTTGATGGGGGCGGGAACACTGAAGCTTTCTTT. The chain links TRBV10-3 to TRBJ1-1; maybe TRBD1 (6 bases). The CDR3 totals 15 residues. Trimming cost V 7 bases and J 1 base, with 16 bases left between them. The germline gives CDR1 ENHRY, CDR2 SYGVKD.